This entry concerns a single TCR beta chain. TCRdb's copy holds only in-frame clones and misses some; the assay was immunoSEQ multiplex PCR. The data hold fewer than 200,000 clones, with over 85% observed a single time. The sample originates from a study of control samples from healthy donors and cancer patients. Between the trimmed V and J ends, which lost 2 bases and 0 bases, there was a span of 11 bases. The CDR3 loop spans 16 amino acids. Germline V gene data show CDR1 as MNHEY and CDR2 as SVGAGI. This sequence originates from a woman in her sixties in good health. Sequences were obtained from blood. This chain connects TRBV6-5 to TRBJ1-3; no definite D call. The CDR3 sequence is CASSYDGSSSGNTIYF. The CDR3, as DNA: TGTGCCAGCAGTTACGACGGCTCGAGCTCTGGAAACACCATATATTTT.